Each of the 26 T cell receptor beta chains below was sequenced from the same sample in a study of blood T cell repertoires in COVID-19. Generated by immunoSEQ multiplex PCR, the TCRdb table keeps only in-frame clones and is missing some. The profile covers some 300,000 clones, with approximately 89% appearing a single time and 9.5% taken by the ten largest. The specimen sequenced was PBMCs or T cells enriched from blood (not recorded which). The source of these receptors is a middle-aged woman who had recovered from COVID-19.

The chain couples TRBV28 to TRBJ1-1; D uncertain. Trimming pared 7 bases from V and 5 bases from J, leaving 8 bases between. Germline V gives CDR1 MDHEN, CDR2 SYDVKM. The CDR3 length is 11 residues. The CDR3 DNA reads TGTGCCAGCACCTCGGAGACTGAAGCTTTCTTT. Amino acids: CASTSETEAFF.

The rearrangement links TRBV24-1 to TRBJ1-4, with TRBD1 identical over 8 bases. CDR3 length: 15 residues. V lost 2 bases, J lost 8 bases, and 6 bases stayed unmatched. Germline loops: CDR1 KGHDR, CDR2 SFDVKD. CDR3 sequence: CATSDCTGGVEKLFF. In DNA form, the CDR3 reads TGTGCCACCAGTGATTGTACAGGGGGGGTGGAAAAACTGTTTTTT.

DNA of the CDR3: TGTGCCAGCAGCGACCAGGGTTTCATCACCGGGGAGCTGTTTTTT. Amino acid sequence: CASSDQGFITGELFF. This chain connects TRBV7-2 to TRBJ2-2; weak D call: TRBD1 (5 bases). The V end was cut by 5 bases, the J end by 4 bases, with 14 bases between. This CDR3 contains 15 residues. CDR1 is SGHTA, CDR2 FQGNSA, per germline.

The gene calls are TRBV6-2 or TRBV6-3 and TRBJ2-1; 10 nucleotides line up with TRBD2. The trim removed 2 bases at V and 3 bases at J, leaving 4 bases unmatched. The CDR3 is made up of 16 amino acids. CDR1 is MNHEY, CDR2 SVGEGT, per germline. Here the CDR3 reads CASSYPLAGGYNEQFF. CDR3 nucleotide sequence: TGTGCCAGCAGTTACCCATTAGCGGGGGGCTACAATGAGCAGTTCTTC.

The J gene is TRBJ2-3, the V gene TRBV5-1; 7 bases fit TRBD2. V dropped 4 bases and J dropped 4; count of bases not matched to a gene: 3. CDR3 size: 13 residues. In germline, CDR1 is SGHRS, CDR2 YFSETQ. Written as DNA, the CDR3 is TGCGCCAGCAGCCGGGAGGCCTCAGATACGCAGTATTTT. Translating gives CASSREASDTQYF. Complete variable domain (other parts from reference TRBV5-1 and TRBJ2-3): KAGVTQTPRYLIKTRGQQVTLSCSPISGHRSVSWYQQTPGQGLQFLFEYFSETQRNKGNFPGRFSGRQFSNSRSEMNVSTLELGDSALYLCASSREASDTQYFGPGTRLTVL.

This sequence joins TRBV5-1 and TRBJ1-3, with D uncertain. CDR3 length: 13 amino acids. In germline, CDR1 is SGHRS, CDR2 YFSETQ. Trimming removed 4 bases from V and 3 bases from J, with 8 bases in between. CDR3 DNA sequence: TGCGCCAGCAGCGCCACAGATGGAAACACCATATATTTT. Translated, it gives CASSATDGNTIYF.

The chain uses TRBV19 and TRBJ2-7; D not certain. The CDR3 has 15 residues. Germline CDR1 reads LNHDA; CDR2 reads SQIVND (reference sequence). V gave up 0 bases and J gave up 0 bases, with 9 bases separating them. The CDR3 DNA reads TGTGCCAGTAGTATAGAGAGAGGCGTCTCCTACGAGCAGTACTTC. Translating it yields CASSIERGVSYEQYF.

The CDR3 DNA sequence: TGCGCCAGCAGCCCCCCCGGGACAGGGGGCTCGGATACGCAGTATTTT. This translates into CASSPPGTGGSDTQYF. The chain carries TRBV4-1 and TRBJ2-3, with TRBD1 matching over 12 bases. There are 16 residues in the CDR3. Per germline, CDR1 MGHRA and CDR2 YSYEKL. J was trimmed by 6 bases and V by 4 bases; bases with no gene match: 8.

The chain carries TRBV5-1 and TRBJ1-2, with a possible D match to TRBD1 (5 bases). This CDR3 is built from 16 residues. Trimming removed 0 bases from V and 4 bases from J, with 16 bases in between. CDR1 and CDR2 (germline): SGHRS, YFSETQ. CDR3 sequence (DNA): TGCGCCAGCAGCTTGGGACGTATAGGGGAGGGCTATGGCTACACCTTC. It codes for CASSLGRIGEGYGYTF.

The chain combines TRBV2 with TRBJ1-5, with a weak D call TRBD1 (5 bases). The V gene lost 6 bases and the J gene lost 2 bases, with 11 bases spanning the gap. CDR3 size: 14 residues. The germline gives CDR1 SNHLY, CDR2 FYNNEI. DNA of the CDR3: TGTGCCAGCAGCCGAGGAGGGGGCAATCAGCCCCAGCATTTT. Encoded protein: CASSRGGGNQPQHF. The full variable domain, in which reference TRBV2 and TRBJ1-5 provide the parts outside the CDR3, is EPEVTQTPSHQVTQMGQEVILRCVPISNHLYFYWYRQILGQKVEFLVSFYNNEISEKSEIFDDQFSVERPDGSNFTLKIRSTKLEDSAMYFCASSRGGGNQPQHFGDGTRLSIL.

The J gene is TRBJ2-3, the V gene TRBV7-9, with 7 bases fitting TRBD2. This CDR3 has 16 residues. Germline V gene data show CDR1 as SEHNR and CDR2 as FQNEAQ (reference sequence). The ends lost 5 bases at V and 1 base at J; junction bases unmatched: 9. In DNA form, the CDR3 reads TGTGCCAGCAGCCGCGGTAGCGGGCCCGGCACAGATACGCAGTATTTT. This gives the protein CASSRGSGPGTDTQYF.

The count of this clone is one. V is TRBV6-6 and J is TRBJ1-1, with 10 bases fitting TRBD1. This CDR3 has 13 amino acids. The trim removed 6 bases at V and 8 bases at J, leaving 6 bases unmatched. The germline V gene encodes CDR1 MNHNY and CDR2 SVGAGI (reference sequence). CDR3 DNA sequence: TGTGCCAGCAGACCGGGACAGGGGTTGGAAGCTTTCTTT. Its protein is CASRPGQGLEAFF.

This chain uses TRBV6-5 with TRBJ2-1, with 11 bases fitting TRBD2. Germline V gene data show CDR1 as MNHEY and CDR2 as SVGAGI. The CDR3 runs 14 residues. V gave up 6 bases and J gave up 6 bases; unmatched junction bases: 4. The CDR3 loop reads CASSVGLAANEQFF. In DNA, the CDR3 is TGTGCCAGCAGCGTGGGACTAGCGGCCAATGAGCAGTTCTTC.

The rearrangement links TRBV5-6 to TRBJ2-3; TRBD2 aligns across 10 bases. The length of the CDR3 is 16 residues. With V trimmed by 4 bases and J by 1 base, 6 bases remained unmatched. Germline assignment: CDR1 SGHDT and CDR2 YYEEEE. The chain's CDR3 is CASSAASGSGTDTQYF. DNA for the CDR3: TGTGCCAGCAGCGCCGCTAGCGGGAGTGGCACAGATACGCAGTATTTT.

The V gene is TRBV5-1, the J gene TRBJ2-7, with D possibly TRBD1 on 6 matching bases. This CDR3 is 14 amino acids long. Germline V gene data show CDR1 as SGHRS and CDR2 as YFSETQ. Trimming left V 0 bases short and J 0 bases short, with 7 bases between. CDR3 in amino acids: CASSLEGGSYEQYF. For the CDR3, the DNA is TGCGCCAGCAGCTTGGAAGGGGGCTCCTACGAGCAGTACTTC.

The V gene is TRBV19, the J gene TRBJ1-2; 7 bases fit TRBD1. The CDR3 runs 16 residues. Germline V gives CDR1 LNHDA, CDR2 SQIVND (reference sequence). Trimming took 5 bases from V and 4 from J; bases not matched to a gene: 13. CDR3 sequence (DNA): TGTGCCAGTAGTCCTATCGTTAGGGGACAGATCTATGGCTACACCTTC. Translated, it gives CASSPIVRGQIYGYTF.

V and J are TRBV28 and TRBJ1-3; tentative D call: TRBD1 (5 bases). V was clipped by 5 bases and J by 0 bases, with 8 bases between them. Germline V gene sequence: CDR1 MDHEN, CDR2 SYDVKM. The CDR3 length is 14 residues. Here the CDR3 reads CASSGGSSGNTIYF. In DNA form, the CDR3 reads TGTGCCAGCAGTGGGGGGAGCTCTGGAAACACCATATATTTT.

The gene calls are TRBV2 and TRBJ1-3, with D hard to call. The ends were cut back, 4 bases at V and 4 bases at J, with 11 bases in the middle. Germline loops: CDR1 SNHLY, CDR2 FYNNEI. There are 14 residues in the CDR3. CDR3 bases: TGTGCCAGCAGTGGTCGGCTAGAGGGAAACACCATATATTTT. Its protein is CASSGRLEGNTIYF.

V is TRBV4-3 and J is TRBJ2-7, with D uncertain. Germline V gene lookup returns CDR1 LGHNA and CDR2 YSLEER. Trimming took off 0 bases at V and 0 bases at J, with 3 bases between the two ends. This CDR3 has 13 residues. The CDR3 loop reads CASSQDSSYEQYF. CDR3 in DNA: TGCGCCAGCAGCCAAGACAGCTCCTACGAGCAGTACTTC.

This chain connects TRBV9 to TRBJ2-1; 7 bases are a match to TRBD2. The CDR3 has 16 amino acids. The junction had 14 bases not matched to a gene; V was cut back by 4 bases and J by 7 bases. CDR1 and CDR2 (germline): SGDLS, YYNGEE. This CDR3 is CASSFYQRDLGNEQFF. CDR3 in DNA: TGTGCCAGCAGCTTTTATCAGCGGGACCTCGGGAATGAGCAGTTCTTC.

The rearrangement links TRBV21-1 to TRBJ1-2; the table's D call of TRBD1 was not tested on the DNA. TRBV21-1 has pseudogene status. This CDR3 spans 16 amino acids. Here the CDR3 reads CASSSRGTGGPYGYTF. The CDR3 DNA reads TGTGCCAGCAGCAGTCGGGGGACAGGGGGACCCTATGGCTACACCTTC.

The chain has TRBV4-2 and TRBJ2-7; tentative D call: TRBD1 (5 bases). There are 12 residues in the CDR3. The germline CDR1 and CDR2 sequences are LGHNA and YNFKEQ. Deletions cut 4 bases from V and 3 bases from J, with 7 bases between. CDR3 DNA: TGTGCCAGCAGCCGAGACAGCTACGAGCAGTACTTC. It translates to CASSRDSYEQYF.

The V gene is TRBV21-1, the J gene TRBJ2-4; the D call TRBD1 from the table was never checked on the DNA. TRBV21-1 has pseudogene status. This CDR3 is 14 amino acids long. The CDR3 nucleotides are TGTGCCAGCAGTCTCAGGACAGAGAAAAACATTCAGTACTTC. Translated, it gives CASSLRTEKNIQYF.

The chain recombines TRBV5-5 with TRBJ1-5; 12 positions agree with TRBD1. The CDR3 has 17 amino acids. CDR1 SGHKS and CDR2 YYEKEE come from the germline V gene (reference sequence). V shed 4 bases and J 2 bases; nucleotides not matched to a gene: 7. CDR3 loop: CASSPQGTGGGNQPQHF. Here the CDR3 DNA reads TGTGCCAGCAGCCCACAAGGGACAGGGGGCGGCAATCAGCCCCAGCATTTT.

V and J are TRBV7-6 and TRBJ1-1, with D perhaps matching TRBD1 (5 bases). Looked up from germline, CDR1 is SGHVS and CDR2 is FNYEAQ. The V end lost 5 bases, the J end lost 1 base, and 17 bases lay between the germline ends. The CDR3 length is 16 residues. CDR3 DNA sequence: TGTGCCAGCAGCGGGCGGGAAGACAGCTCGAACACTGAAGCTTTCTTT. Translated, it gives CASSGREDSSNTEAFF. The full variable domain, its missing parts supplied by reference TRBV7-6 and TRBJ1-1, is GAGVSQSPRYKVTKRGQDVALRCDPISGHVSLYWYRQALGQGPEFLTYFNYEAQQDKSGLPNDRFSAERPEGSISTLTIQRTEQRDSAMYRCASSGREDSSNTEAFFGQGTRLTVV.

The genes are TRBV7-9 and TRBJ1-6; D is perhaps TRBD1 (5 bases). Germline assignment: CDR1 SEHNR and CDR2 FQNEAQ (reference sequence). V was shortened by 6 bases and J by 2 bases, with 14 bases between the two germline ends. The CDR3 covers 16 residues. The CDR3 sequence is CASSRAQGPYNSPLHF. CDR3 DNA sequence: TGTGCCAGCAGTCGTGCCCAGGGTCCCTATAATTCACCCCTCCACTTT.